Reported below is one T cell receptor beta chain. Trimming took 2 bases from V and 2 from J; bases not matched to a gene: 0. The CDR3 extends over 15 amino acids. Germline CDR1 MNHEY, CDR2 SVGAGI. This sample stems from a study of blood T cell repertoires in COVID-19. As for the study in general: Whether acute or convalescent, the COVID-19 samples came from the United States, Italy and Spain. The analysed material was cDNA or gDNA that came from T cells, B-cell-depleted T cells, or PBMCs.

Study processing details: Reference gene primer amplification in the assay estimated nucleated cell counts. Clones were read by immunoSEQ multiplex PCR, and TCRdb kept only the in-frame ones, dropping some. V and J calls and clone size come straight from that table; D and trimming were deduced from the DNA. The table has roughly 48,000 clones, 83% seen once. The J gene is TRBJ1-6, the V gene TRBV6-5, with 7 bases aligning to TRBD1. Sample: peripheral blood. The receptor comes from a human donor in a cohort sampled during active COVID-19. The CDR3 DNA is TGTGCCAGCAGTTACGGACAGGCCTATAATTCACCCCTCCACTTT. This encodes CASSYGQAYNSPLHF.